The sequence of this T cell receptor (beta chain) was determined in a study of CD8+CD57+ T cells in acquired aplastic anemia. For the study at large: Sorting CD4+ and CD8+ cells gave DNA averaging approximately 3 ug.

CD8+CD57+ cell expansion had been shown by flow cytometry in patients chosen for sequencing. Acquired aplastic anemia of severe grade affected all patients. It was genomic DNA that served as the template for profiling TCR beta VDJ and CDR3. TCRdb re-derived calls from the reads in MiXCR, one entry per CDR3 protein. The sample lists some 160,000 distinct CDR3 sequences; under 55% were seen once. This CDR3 is 16 amino acids long. V shed 1 base and J shed 6 bases, with 13 bases lying between them. The receptor's source is a human donor with aplastic anemia. Sequencing used sorted CD4+, CD8+, or CD8+CD57+ T cells (not recorded which) from PBMCs. This chain uses TRBV12-3 or TRBV12-4 with TRBJ1-6; tentatively, D is TRBD1 (6 bases). CDR3 region: CASSLGRGRGNSPLHF. The DNA of the CDR3 is TGTGCCAGCAGTTTAGGGCGGGGCAGGGGTAATTCACCCCTCCACTTT.